The source of this TCR beta chain is a study of OX40 agonist ivuxolimab in advanced cancers. Sequencing used immunoSEQ multiplex PCR; TCRdb keeps in-frame clones, though not all of them. Counted here are 65,000 to 95,000 clones, approximately 80% occurring once; the ten biggest clones make up roughly 0.5%. The TCR originated in an adult with an advanced solid tumor such as melanoma, head and neck, liver or kidney cancer. Sequenced here: CD4+ or CD8+ T cells sorted from blood, sampled in a trial of the OX40 agonist ivuxolimab.

The DNA of the CDR3 is TGTGCCAGCAGTTTATTGGGGGCAGGGAGGGCGGCCGGGGAGCTGTTTTTT. This sequence encodes CASSLLGAGRAAGELFF. The V gene is TRBV27, the J gene TRBJ2-2; perhaps TRBD2 as D (7 bases). The CDR3 runs 17 residues. Trimming left V 1 base short and J 6 bases short, with 18 bases between. Germline values: CDR1 MNHEY, CDR2 SMNVEV (reference sequence).